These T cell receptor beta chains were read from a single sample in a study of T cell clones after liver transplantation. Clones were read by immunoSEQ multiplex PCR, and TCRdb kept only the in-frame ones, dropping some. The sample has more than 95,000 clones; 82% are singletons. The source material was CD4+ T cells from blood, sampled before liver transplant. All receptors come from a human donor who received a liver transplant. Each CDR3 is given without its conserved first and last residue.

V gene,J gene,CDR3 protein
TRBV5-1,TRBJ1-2,ASSLAEVEEGYT
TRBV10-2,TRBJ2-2,ASSPLAGAGELF
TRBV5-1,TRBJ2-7,ASSRGSLGLAGVNEQY
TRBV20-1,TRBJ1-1,SARWSPKAF
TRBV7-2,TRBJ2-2,ASSFNSGGTGELF
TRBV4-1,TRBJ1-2,ASSHSGGYDPGDGYT
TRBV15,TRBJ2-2,ATSRDLIGTGNTGELF
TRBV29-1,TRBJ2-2,SVSQGGTGELF
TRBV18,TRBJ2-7,ASSPTSSYYEQY
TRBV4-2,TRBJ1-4,ASSQPGHLGEKLF
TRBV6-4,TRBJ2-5,ASSDSWAGAGETQY
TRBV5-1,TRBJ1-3,ASSLGRGPSGNTIY
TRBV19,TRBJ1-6,ASSDRFGSPLH
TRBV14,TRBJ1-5,ASSQGGAGPLPQH
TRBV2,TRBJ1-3,ASRRQGIGNTIY
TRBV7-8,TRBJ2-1,ASSPGLAGGSYNEQF
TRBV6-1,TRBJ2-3,ASSEAWNTDTQY
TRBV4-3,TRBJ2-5,ASSQVGGGRETQY
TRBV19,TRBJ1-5,ASSWPGRGDQPQH
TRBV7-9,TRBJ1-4,ASGAARTNEKLF
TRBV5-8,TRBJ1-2,ASSLAGSTYGYT
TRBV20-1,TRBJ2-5,SALRETQY
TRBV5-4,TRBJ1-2,ASSLVVNYGYT
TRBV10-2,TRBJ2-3,ASSEAKTGTDTQY
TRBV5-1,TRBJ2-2,ASSPSGTGVNGELF
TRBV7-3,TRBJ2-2,ASSFDRGLTGELF
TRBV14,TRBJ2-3,ASSPFLADTQY
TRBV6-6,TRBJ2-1,ASSYPLTEQF
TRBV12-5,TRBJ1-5,ASGPDLGGQPQH
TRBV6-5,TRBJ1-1,ASSYRVTTEAF
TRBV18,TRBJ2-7,ASSPGSGNYEQY
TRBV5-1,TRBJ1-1,ASSLPGTTEAF
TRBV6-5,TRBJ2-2,ASSYRQAAWGELF
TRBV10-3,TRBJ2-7,AISAGIAEAYEQY
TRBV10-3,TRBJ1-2,AISALSGQGDGYT
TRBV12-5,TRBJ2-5,ASGLDPRGETQY
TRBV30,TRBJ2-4,AWSVRLVAKNIQY
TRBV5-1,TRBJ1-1,ASSLDARDTEAF
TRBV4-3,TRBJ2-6,ASSQVPLRSAAGANVLT
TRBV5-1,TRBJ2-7,ASSIGLASLYEQY
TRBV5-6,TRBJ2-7,ASSTTSGGRPYEQY